This T cell receptor (beta chain) originates from a study of blood T cell repertoires in COVID-19 (TCRdb year 2020). At the level of the whole study: The collaborator samples originated in the United States, Italy and Spain and spanned the acute and convalescent phases of COVID-19. The material from the prospective study consisted of cDNA or gDNA derived from T cells, B-cell-depleted T cells, or PBMCs. Subjects who had been exposed to COVID-19, were actively infected with it, or had recovered from it provided the deeply sampled blood TCRbeta repertoires that made up the dataset. The repertoires were made available in a free public database intended to serve as a resource for research on the immune response to SARS-CoV-2. Samples came from the ongoing ImmuneRACE study (first 160 participants) plus 1,254 subjects from 6 global collaborators. The sample metadata nearly always contained a de-identified subject ID, COVID-19 status, age in years and sex. Where available, HLA class I and class II types were taken from metadata supplied by the sample provider and were not determined by assay-based typing.

TCRbeta CDR3 regions were amplified from genomic DNA using the immunoSEQ Assay, a bias-controlled multiplex PCR. The published analysis was carried out like this. Within the assay, amplification of reference gene primers was used to estimate how many nucleated cells each sample contained. To quantify the absolute abundance of each unique TCRbeta CDR3 rearrangement, sequence reads were collapsed and filtered. Productive Simpson clonality was computed per sample as the square root of Simpson's diversity index over productive rearrangements. Sourced from immuneACCESS, this table was stored by TCRdb with only in-frame sequences that have V and J called. A share of the clones is absent; for the studies checked, an unresolved V gene accounts for under half, and the remainder has no known explanation. The DNA was the basis for D and trimming; V, J and clone size are from that table. The sample profile shows tens of thousands of clones; over 60% of them were found once. The ten biggest clones cover over 6% of the sample.

In the case of this clone: There is no known antigen for this receptor. Within one base of it there is no much larger clone, and no base qualities were kept.

Here is what the overall study found, with its caveats: The amount of clinical and demographic metadata varied by source and participant and was provided uncurated.

The germline V gene encodes CDR1 MNHNY and CDR2 SVGAGI (reference sequence). V loses 2 bases of germline sequence and J loses 4 bases, and the interval between the two ends is 5 bases. The CDR3 sequence holds 12 residues, the cysteine and phenylalanine included. Just CDR3 DNA is preserved here, 36 bases in frame from base 1. The collaborating institutions used their own protocols to collect whole blood in K2EDTA tubes. For TCRbeta analysis, collaborators shipped samples as frozen whole blood, isolated PBMCs, or DNA extracted from either of those sample types. The V and J genes are TRBV6-6 and TRBJ1-2; tentative D gene TRBD1, with 5 bases matching. The receptor was isolated from a woman in her forties or fifties with active or convalescent COVID-19. Sequenced input: peripheral blood. In nucleotide form, the sequence is TGTGCCAGCAGTTACGACAGCTATGGCTACACCTTC. This codes for CASSYDSYGYTF.